Ten or more counts support the clone carrying this TCR beta chain. Antigen unknown. The ends were cut back, 2 bases at V and 10 bases at J, with 11 bases in the middle. The CDR3 sequence is 12 residues long. Per germline, CDR1 MDHEN and CDR2 SYDVKM. The data stem from a study of T cell repertoires in cytomegalovirus infection. TCRdb processed the reads anew with MiXCR; each CDR3 protein has one entry. The table lists about 250,000 distinct CDR3 sequences, approximately 7% of them singletons, with more than 5.5% in the top ten. Study observations and caveats: Adding up the frequency of public TCR beta families identified people who carried CMV plus the relevant HLA.

This TCR was sampled from a human donor in good health (CMV status not recorded). Some clones in this sample may be carry-over from other donors' samples. Sequencing input: PBMCs. The chain links TRBV28 to TRBJ1-1; possible D gene TRBD1, 6 bases. This chain's CDR3 is CASSLVEGGAFF. The DNA of the CDR3 is TGTGCCAGCAGTTTAGTCGAGGGGGGAGCTTTCTTT.